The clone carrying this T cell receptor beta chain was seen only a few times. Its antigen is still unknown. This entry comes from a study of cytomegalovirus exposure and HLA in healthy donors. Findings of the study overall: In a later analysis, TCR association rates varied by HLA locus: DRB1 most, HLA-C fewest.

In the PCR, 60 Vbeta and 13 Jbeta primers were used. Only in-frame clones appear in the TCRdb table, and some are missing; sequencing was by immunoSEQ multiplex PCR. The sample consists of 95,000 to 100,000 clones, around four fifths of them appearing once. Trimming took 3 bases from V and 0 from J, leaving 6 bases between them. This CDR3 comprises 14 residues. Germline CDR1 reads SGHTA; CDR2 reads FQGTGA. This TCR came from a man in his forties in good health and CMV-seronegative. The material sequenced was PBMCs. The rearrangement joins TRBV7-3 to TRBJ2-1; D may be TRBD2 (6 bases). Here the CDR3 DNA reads TGTGCCAGCAGCTTGGGGGGCTCCTACAATGAGCAGTTCTTC. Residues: CASSLGGSYNEQFF.